This T cell receptor (beta chain) was documented in a study of blood T cell repertoires in COVID-19. Germline-derived CDR1 and CDR2 are SGHTA and FQGTGA. Losses at the gene ends were 5 bases for V and 5 bases for J; bases not matched to a gene: 8. The CDR3 totals 14 residues. How the authors handled the data: Amplification of reference gene primers provided the estimated nucleated cell counts. The protocol was immunoSEQ multiplex PCR, while the TCRdb copy is restricted to in-frame clones and leaves out a portion. That table gives V, J and clone size, and the DNA gave D and trimming. The data hold approximately 85,000 clones, with over 75% observed a single time.

The V gene is TRBV7-3, the J gene TRBJ2-5; 7 bases map to TRBD1. The specimen sequenced was peripheral blood. The sequence was collected from a human donor in a cohort sampled during active COVID-19. The chain's CDR3 is CASSSTGVGETQYF. Written as DNA, the CDR3 is TGTGCCAGCAGCAGTACAGGGGTTGGGGAGACCCAGTACTTC.